This T cell receptor beta chain was recovered during a study of T cell repertoires in cytomegalovirus infection. TCRdb reanalysed the reads using MiXCR and keeps one entry per CDR3 protein. The sample has some 440,000 distinct CDR3 sequences, approximately 32% seen once. The clonotype comes from a human donor in good health (CMV status not recorded). Some clones in this sample may be carry-over from other donors' samples. Sequenced sample: PBMCs.

The CDR3 region is CASSLARLPPWEETQYF. The CDR3 DNA sequence: TGTGCCAGCAGCTTAGCTCGTTTGCCTCCGTGGGAAGAGACCCAGTACTTC. This chain connects TRBV7-8 to TRBJ2-5; the D is unclear. The CDR3 runs 17 residues. V was shortened by 0 bases and J by 3 bases, with 17 bases between the two germline ends. CDR1 SGHVS and CDR2 FQNEAQ come from the germline V gene.